The entry below gives a single T cell receptor (beta chain) sequence along with its context. Its cognate antigen is unknown. Germline V gene lookup returns CDR1 KGHSH and CDR2 LQKENI. The CDR3 spans 14 residues. Trimming shortened V by 3 bases and J by 1 base, and 9 bases separated the two germline ends. The entry originates in a study of T cell responses to AZD1222 COVID-19 vaccine. The protocol was immunoSEQ multiplex PCR, while the TCRdb copy is restricted to in-frame clones and leaves out a portion. The sample has 150,000 to 160,000 clones; 90% are singletons. General study results and limits: Most donors were white British, females outnumbered males, and clonal diversity was possibly underestimated. Without day 14 samples, only post-peak T cell repertoires were studied. Spike-specific TCR breadth and depth rose after two AZD1222 doses.

Second-dose recipients at about 4 or about 12 weeks were treated as one pooled group. The chain has TRBV18 and TRBJ2-5; either TRBD1 or TRBD2 may fit D (5 bases each). The sample consisted of peripheral blood, taken 28 days after the second AZD1222 dose. The origin of this receptor is an adult who received the AZD1222 COVID-19 vaccine. CDR3 DNA: TGTGCCAGCTCACCGGGACGGAGCCAAGAGACCCAGTACTTC. It encodes CASSPGRSQETQYF.